The 13 T cell receptor beta chains in this list originate from one sample, sequenced in a study of blood T cells in healthy people across ages. Sample-barcoded 5' priming and a J-beta primer mix drove a second PCR of about 6 to 12 cycles. In TCRdb, the 5' RACE reads were re-called with MiXCR into one record per CDR3 protein. This table holds roughly 680,000 distinct CDR3 sequences, roughly half found once. Sample: blood. All receptors come from a woman older than 75 in good health.

Many counts were recorded for this clonotype. The chain is built from TRBV11-2 and TRBJ2-5; 7 bases are shared with TRBD2. Germline-derived CDR1 and CDR2 are SGHAT and FQNNGV. CDR3 length equals 14 residues. After removal of 0 bases from V and 7 bases from J, the junction contained 5 bases not matched to a gene. CDR3 coding DNA: TGTGCCAGCAGCTTAGATATGGGGGGGGGGACCCAGTACTTC. As protein: CASSLDMGGGTQYF. The entire variable domain, with the rest obtained from reference TRBV11-2 and TRBJ2-5, is as follows: EAGVAQSPRYKIIEKRQSVAFWCNPISGHATLYWYQQILGQGPKLLIQFQNNGVVDDSQLPKDRFSAERLKGVDSTLKIQPAKLEDSAVYLCASSLDMGGGTQYFGPGTRLLVL.

About this clonotype itself: A much larger clone lies a single base off, so this may be a read error. V usage is TRBV9 and J usage is TRBJ2-4; the D gene is possibly TRBD2 (6 bases). With the DNA end fitting TRBJ2-7 better, the J assignment may be wrong. The CDR3 has 17 residues. Germline values: CDR1 SGDLS, CDR2 YYNGEE. CDR3 DNA sequence: TGTGCCAGCAGCGTGTCGTCCGGGACGGGGGATTCCTCCGAGCAGTACTTC. It is translated as CASSVSSGTGDSSEQYF.

The rearrangement links TRBV28 to TRBJ2-3, with unresolved D. V was cut by 8 bases and J by 2 bases, with 11 bases left in between. CDR3 length: 13 amino acids. CDR1 and CDR2 (germline): MDHEN, SYDVKM. Here the CDR3 DNA reads TGTGCCAGCGGTGTGGTCCCCACAGATACGCAGTATTTT. The encoded protein is CASGVVPTDTQYF.

This sequence joins TRBV4-2 and TRBJ1-2, with D perhaps TRBD1 (5 bases). From germline, CDR1 is LGHNA and CDR2 YNFKEQ. The V gene lost 0 bases and the J gene lost 9 bases, with 20 bases spanning the gap. This CDR3 has 16 amino acids. The CDR3 spells CASSQDFQQGLRSYTF. CDR3 coding DNA: TGTGCCAGCAGCCAAGATTTCCAGCAGGGCTTGAGGAGCTACACCTTC.

The CDR3 is CASRSLAPGELFF. The DNA of the CDR3 is TGTGCCAGCAGGTCACTAGCGCCCGGGGAGCTGTTTTTT. The chain carries TRBV6-2 or TRBV6-3 and TRBJ2-2, with TRBD2 matching over 7 bases. The CDR3 totals 13 residues. The junction had 4 bases not matched to a gene; V was cut back by 6 bases and J by 6 bases. From germline, CDR1 is MNHEY and CDR2 SVGEGT.

This chain links TRBV7-9 with TRBJ2-5, with TRBD1 as a possible D gene (5 bases). The J call may not be correct, given that the DNA end is closer to TRBJ2-7. Germline CDR1 SEHNR, CDR2 FQNEAQ (reference sequence). The CDR3 sequence is 14 residues long. Here the CDR3 reads CASSATGYRTEQYF. In DNA, the CDR3 is TGTGCCAGCAGCGCCACTGGCTACAGGACCGAGCAGTACTTC.

This clonotype has more than one count but fewer than ten. This chain uses TRBV20-1 with TRBJ1-1; weak D call: TRBD1 (5 bases). The germline CDR1 and CDR2 sequences are DFQATT and SNEGSKA (reference sequence). Trimming left V 4 bases short and J 1 base short, with 10 bases between. This CDR3 contains 13 residues. The CDR3 sequence is CSATHRGNTEAFF. CDR3 DNA: TGCAGTGCTACCCATAGGGGGAACACTGAAGCTTTCTTT.

J is TRBJ2-7 and V is TRBV4-1; D not certain. With the DNA end fitting TRBJ2-4 better, the J assignment may be wrong. The CDR3 sequence is 15 residues long. In germline, CDR1 is MGHRA, CDR2 YSYEKL. The CDR3 protein is CASSQVGTGGDIQYF. CDR3 in DNA: TGCGCCAGCAGCCAAGTGGGTACGGGTGGGGACATTCAGTACTTC.

The rearrangement uses TRBV20-1 and TRBJ1-2; D might be TRBD1 (6 bases). The CDR3 spans 13 residues. Germline values: CDR1 DFQATT, CDR2 SNEGSKA (reference sequence). Trimming left V 6 bases short and J 6 bases short, with 17 bases between. The CDR3 coding sequence is TGCAGTGCCAGTGATTGGGGGGGCGATGGCTACACCTTC. Amino acid sequence: CSASDWGGDGYTF.

The chain recombines TRBV3-1 with TRBJ1-6; D perhaps matches TRBD1 (5 bases). CDR1 and CDR2 (germline): LGHDT, YNNKEL (reference sequence). This CDR3 contains 16 residues. Trimming stripped 0 bases from V and 7 bases from J, with 13 bases between. The CDR3 DNA sequence: TGTGCCAGCAGCCAAGATCTAGGGACGATGAATTCACCCCTCCACTTT. Its protein product is CASSQDLGTMNSPLHF.

This clonotype was seen at least ten times. The V gene is TRBV6-6, the J gene TRBJ1-5; 7 bases line up with TRBD1. V lost 9 bases to trimming and J lost 1 base; unmatched junction nucleotides: 6. Germline V gene sequence: CDR1 MNHNY, CDR2 SVGAGI (reference sequence). The CDR3 sequence is 14 residues long. Here the CDR3 DNA reads TGTGCCAGTTCTCAGGGGGAGAGCAATCAGCCCCAGCATTTT. Protein: CASSQGESNQPQHF.

The chain carries TRBV29-1 and TRBJ2-5, with a possible D match to TRBD2 (6 bases). Trimming stripped 2 bases from V and 5 bases from J, with 24 bases between. The CDR3 totals 17 residues. Per the germline V gene, CDR1 is SQVTM and CDR2 is ANQGSEA. CDR3 protein: CSVERDWSPASPETQYF. The CDR3 nucleotides are TGCAGCGTTGAACGGGACTGGTCCCCTGCATCTCCGGAGACCCAGTACTTC.

The CDR3 nucleotides are TGTGCCAGCAGTTTGGGGGGGCAAGGCTACACCTTC. Encoded protein: CASSLGGQGYTF. The rearrangement links TRBV12-3 or TRBV12-4 to TRBJ1-2; D possibly corresponds to TRBD1 (6 bases). This CDR3 contains 12 residues. Between the trimmed V and J ends, which lost 3 bases and 8 bases, there was a span of 10 bases.